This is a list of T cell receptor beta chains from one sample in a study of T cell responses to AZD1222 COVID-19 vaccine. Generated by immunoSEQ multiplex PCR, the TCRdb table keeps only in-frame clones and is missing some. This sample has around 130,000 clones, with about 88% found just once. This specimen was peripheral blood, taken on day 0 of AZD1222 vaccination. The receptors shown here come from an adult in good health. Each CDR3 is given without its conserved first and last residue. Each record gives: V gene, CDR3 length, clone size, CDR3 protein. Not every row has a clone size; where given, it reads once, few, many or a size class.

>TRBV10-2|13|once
ASSDVNRGSDTQY
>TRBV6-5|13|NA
ASKPRAEASYGYT
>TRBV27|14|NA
ASSLTRDRVRSTQY
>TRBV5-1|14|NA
ASSLGAAAATYGYT
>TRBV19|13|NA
ASSIGQGMGETQY
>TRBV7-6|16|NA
ASSLALGLAGGRETQY
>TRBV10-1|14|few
ASSASPGRRTYEQY
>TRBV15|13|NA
ATSSRTGGIAEAF
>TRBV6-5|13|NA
ASRWVSGRFYEQF
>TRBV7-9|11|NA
ASSFGTEETQY
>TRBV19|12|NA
ASSHQGMDQPQH
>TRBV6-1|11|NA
ASSETTSGTQY
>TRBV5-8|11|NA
ASSSDGTDTQY
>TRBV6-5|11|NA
ASRYGEVGELF
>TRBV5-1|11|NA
ASSTGPKDTQY
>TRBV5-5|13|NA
ASSSRSTTNEKLF
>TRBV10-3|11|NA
AISDGFDYGYT
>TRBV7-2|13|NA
ASSPGTSGSYEQY
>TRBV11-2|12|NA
ASSLKGYNSPLH
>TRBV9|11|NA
ASSGTGATGYT
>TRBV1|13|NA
TSSQAEQVFDEQY
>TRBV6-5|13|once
ASSYSQGALETQY
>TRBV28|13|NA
ASSRVAEGNSPLH
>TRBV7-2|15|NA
ASSAGLAATSSYEQY
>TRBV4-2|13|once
ASSQDLGGSYGYT
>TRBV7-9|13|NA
ASSPLAGGRDEQF
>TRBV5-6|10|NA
ASSLTNQPQH
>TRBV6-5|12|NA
ASSYSKSTDTQY
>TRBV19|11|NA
ASSISRAQGYT
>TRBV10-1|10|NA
ASSERGAEQF
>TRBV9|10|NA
ASSIGPGELF
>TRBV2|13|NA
ASSEGWTANSPLH
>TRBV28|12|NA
ASGGTGSTDTQY
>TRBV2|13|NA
ASSTGDNSNQPQH
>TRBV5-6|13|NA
ASSLRQGSTDTQY
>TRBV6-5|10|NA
ASSNTGAREY
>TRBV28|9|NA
AIEQLYGYT
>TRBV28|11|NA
ASSLGQIFGYT
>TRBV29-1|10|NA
SVPTGTEDYT
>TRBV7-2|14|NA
ASSLSGSQGSYEQY
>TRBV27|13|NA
ASSRAAKGTGELF